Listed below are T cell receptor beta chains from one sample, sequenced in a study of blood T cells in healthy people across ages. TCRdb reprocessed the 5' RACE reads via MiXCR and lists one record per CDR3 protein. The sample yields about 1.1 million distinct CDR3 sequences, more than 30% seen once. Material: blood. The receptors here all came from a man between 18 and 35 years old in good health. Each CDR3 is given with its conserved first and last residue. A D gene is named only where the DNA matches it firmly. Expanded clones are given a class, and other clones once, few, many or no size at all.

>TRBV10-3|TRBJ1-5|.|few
TGTGCCATCAGTGAGCTCTGGGATCAGCCCCAGCATTTT
CAISELWDQPQHF
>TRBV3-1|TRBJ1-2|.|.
TGTGCCAGCAGCCAAGGGGAGGGCGACTATGGCTACACCTTC
CASSQGEGDYGYTF
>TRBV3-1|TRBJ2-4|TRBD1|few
TGTGCCAGCAGCCCTCTCTGGTCGACAGGGCTGGGTTCCAAAAACATTCAGTACTTC
CASSPLWSTGLGSKNIQYF
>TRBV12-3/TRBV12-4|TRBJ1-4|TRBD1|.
TGTGCCAGCAACCAGGGGGCGGATGAAAAACTGTTTTTT
CASNQGADEKLFF
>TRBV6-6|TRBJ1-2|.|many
TGTGCCAGCAGTACCCAGGGGACTAACTATGGCTACACCTTC
CASSTQGTNYGYTF
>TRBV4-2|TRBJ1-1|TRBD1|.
TGTGCCAGCAGCCAAGTTGGGGTAGGGACAGTGAACACTGAAGCTTTCTTT
CASSQVGVGTVNTEAFF
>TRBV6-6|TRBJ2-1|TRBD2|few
TGTGCCAGCAGCCTTACCTTCGGGGGGGCGGTCTACAATGAGCAGTTCTTC
CASSLTFGGAVYNEQFF
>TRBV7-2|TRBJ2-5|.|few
TGTGCCAGCAGCTTCAACATAAGGGAGACCCAGTACTTC
CASSFNIRETQYF
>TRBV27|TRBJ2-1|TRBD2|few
TGTGCCAGCAGTTTATCGGCGGGAGATACCTACAATGAGCAGTTCTTC
CASSLSAGDTYNEQFF
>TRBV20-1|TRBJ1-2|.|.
TGCAGTGCCCCTCCGAGGTATAATGGCTACACCTTC
CSAPPRYNGYTF
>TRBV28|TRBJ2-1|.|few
TGTGCCAGCAGCCCCTATACAGAGAGCTCCTACAATGAGCAGTTCTTC
CASSPYTESSYNEQFF
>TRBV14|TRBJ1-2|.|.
TGTGCCAGCAGCCACCGGTCCACCCCATATGGCTACACCTTC
CASSHRSTPYGYTF
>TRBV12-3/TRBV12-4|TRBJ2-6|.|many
TGTGCCAGCAGTTCAGGGACCGGGGCCAACGTCCTGACTTTC
CASSSGTGANVLTF
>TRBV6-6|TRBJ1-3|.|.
TGTGCCAGCAGTTACTCTGCAGGGACAGGAAACACCATATATTTT
CASSYSAGTGNTIYF
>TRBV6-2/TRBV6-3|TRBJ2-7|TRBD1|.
TGTGCCAGCAGCCGGGACAGCCGACCCTACGAGCAGTACTTC
CASSRDSRPYEQYF
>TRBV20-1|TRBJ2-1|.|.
TGCAGTGCTGAAACGACCAATGAGCAGTTCTTC
CSAETTNEQFF
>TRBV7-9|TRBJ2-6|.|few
TGTGCCAGCTTCAGGGGATCTGGGGCCAACGTCCTGACTTTC
CASFRGSGANVLTF
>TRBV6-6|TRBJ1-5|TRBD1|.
TGTGCCAGCAGTTACACCGGACAGGGTAATCAGCCCCAGCATTTT
CASSYTGQGNQPQHF
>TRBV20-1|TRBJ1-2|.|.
TGCAGTGCTTTAAACTATGGCTACACCTTC
CSALNYGYTF
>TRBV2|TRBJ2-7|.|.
TGTGCCAGCACTACGGACGGGAACTCCTACAATGAGCAGTACTTC
CASTTDGNSYNEQYF
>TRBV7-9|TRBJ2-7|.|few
TGTGCCAGCAGCGATACAAACGGACCTCAAGGGGAGCAGTACTTC
CASSDTNGPQGEQYF
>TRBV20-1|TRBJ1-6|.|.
TGCAGTGCAAACGAAAAGGACAGCTATAATTCACCCCTCCACTTT
CSANEKDSYNSPLHF
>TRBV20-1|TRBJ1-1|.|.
TGCAGTGCGCCCCGGGGGGCTATGGGAACTGAAGCTTTCTTT
CSAPRGAMGTEAFF
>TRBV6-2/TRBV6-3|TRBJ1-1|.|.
TGTGCCAGCAGTCGCCGGGACGGAATGAACACTGAAGCTTTCTTT
CASSRRDGMNTEAFF
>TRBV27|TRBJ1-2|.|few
TGTGCCAGCAGTGGTTCGGTAGGACCCGGTGGCTACACCTTC
CASSGSVGPGGYTF
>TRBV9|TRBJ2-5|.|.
TGTGCCAGCAGCGAAAACGCTCATGACGCGACCCAGTACTTC
CASSENAHDATQYF
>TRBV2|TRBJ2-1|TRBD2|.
TGTGCCAGCAGTGACCGGACTAGCGGAAAAAATGAGCAGTTCTTC
CASSDRTSGKNEQFF
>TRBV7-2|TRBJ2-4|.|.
TGTGCCGGCAGCTTAGAATTGGGGGGCTACATTCAGTACTTC
CAGSLELGGYIQYF
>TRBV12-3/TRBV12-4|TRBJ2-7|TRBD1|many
TGTGCCAGCAGTACCGGGACAGGGGGCTCATACGAGCAGTACTTC
CASSTGTGGSYEQYF
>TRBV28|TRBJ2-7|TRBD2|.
TGTGCCAGCAGTTTACCCCAGCGGGAGGGCGGGTACGAGCAGTACTTC
CASSLPQREGGYEQYF
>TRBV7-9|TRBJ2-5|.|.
TGTGCCAGCAGCTTCCGGACAGCGAAACGGGAAAAATCTCAAGAGACCCAGTACTTC
CASSFRTAKREKSQETQYF
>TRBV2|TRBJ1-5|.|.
TGTGCCAGCAGTGAGGAAAGGATAAATCAGCCCCAGCATTTT
CASSEERINQPQHF
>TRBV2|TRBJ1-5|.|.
TGTGCCAGCAGTGAAGGGCGGCAAGGCAATCAGCCCCAGCATTTT
CASSEGRQGNQPQHF
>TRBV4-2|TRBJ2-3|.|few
TGTGCCAGCAGCCAACGCGGACTATTGCCTAGCACAGATACGCAGTATTTT
CASSQRGLLPSTDTQYF
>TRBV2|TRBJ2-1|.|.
TGTGCCAGCAGTAACGGCAGGACCTACAATGAGCAGTTCTTC
CASSNGRTYNEQFF
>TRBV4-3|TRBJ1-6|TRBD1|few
TGCGCCAGCAGCCAGCAGGGGGTTCCCTATAATTCACCCCTCCACTTT
CASSQQGVPYNSPLHF
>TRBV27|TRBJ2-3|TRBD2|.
TGTGCCAGCAGCCTTAGCGGGGGGGCGGGGGTTACGCAGTATTTT
CASSLSGGAGVTQYF
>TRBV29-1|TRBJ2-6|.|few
TGCAGCGTTCTGACTGGGGCCAACGTCCTGACTTTC
CSVLTGANVLTF
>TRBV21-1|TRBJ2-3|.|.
TGTGCCAGCAGCAAAGTTCCTCAGGGTGCTAGCACAGATACGCAGTATTTT
CASSKVPQGASTDTQYF
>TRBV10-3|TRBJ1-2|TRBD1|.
TGTGCCATCAGCCTCCGGGACAGCAACTATGGCTACACCTTC
CAISLRDSNYGYTF
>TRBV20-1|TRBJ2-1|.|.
TGCAGTGCGAGTTCTTGCCGGGATTCCTACAATGAGCAGTTCTTC
CSASSCRDSYNEQFF
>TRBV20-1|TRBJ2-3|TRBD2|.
TGCAGTGCTAGAGCGGCGGGGGGGCCGGGCACAGATACGCAGTATTTT
CSARAAGGPGTDTQYF
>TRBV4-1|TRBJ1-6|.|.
TGCGCCAGCAGCCTTTCGACAGAGAGGTATAATTCACCCCTCCACTTT
CASSLSTERYNSPLHF
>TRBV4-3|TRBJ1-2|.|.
TGCGCCAGCAGCCAAGATTCCCCATCGGCGTCACTAAACTATGGCTACACCTTC
CASSQDSPSASLNYGYTF
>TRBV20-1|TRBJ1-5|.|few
TGCAGTGCCCACAAATCGGGGGGCAAGGAGCCCCAGCATTTT
CSAHKSGGKEPQHF
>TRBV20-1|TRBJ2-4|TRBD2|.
TGCAGTGCCGTCACTAGCGGGGGATGGAATGAGCAGTACTTC
CSAVTSGGWNEQYF
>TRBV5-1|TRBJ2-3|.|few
TGCGCCAGCAGCTTGTCGCTTTATACGCAGTATTTT
CASSLSLYTQYF
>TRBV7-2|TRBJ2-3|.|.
TGTGCCAGCAGCTTAAATAAGTTCTGGGACAAGGGCACAGATACGCAGTATTTT
CASSLNKFWDKGTDTQYF